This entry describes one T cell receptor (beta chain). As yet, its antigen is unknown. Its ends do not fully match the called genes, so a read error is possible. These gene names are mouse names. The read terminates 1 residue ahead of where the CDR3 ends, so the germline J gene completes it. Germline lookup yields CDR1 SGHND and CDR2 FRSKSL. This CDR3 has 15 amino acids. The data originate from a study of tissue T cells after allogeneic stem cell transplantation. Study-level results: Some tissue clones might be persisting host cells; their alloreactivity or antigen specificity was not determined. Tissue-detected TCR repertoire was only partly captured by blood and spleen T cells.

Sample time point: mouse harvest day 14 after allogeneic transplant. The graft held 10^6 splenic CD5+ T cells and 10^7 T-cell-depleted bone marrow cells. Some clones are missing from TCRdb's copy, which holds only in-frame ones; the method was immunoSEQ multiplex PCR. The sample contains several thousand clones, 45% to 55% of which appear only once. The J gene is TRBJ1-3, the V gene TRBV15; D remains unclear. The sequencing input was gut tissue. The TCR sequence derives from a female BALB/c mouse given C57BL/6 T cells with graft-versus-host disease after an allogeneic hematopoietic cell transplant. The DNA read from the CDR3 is TGTGCAAGCAGCTACCTCAGAAATTCTGGAAATACGCTCTAT. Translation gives CASSYLRNSGNTLY. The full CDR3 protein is CASSYLRNSGNTLYF.